This is a list of T cell receptor beta chains from one sample in a study of shared clonotypes between healthy human individuals. Some clones are missing from TCRdb's copy, which holds only in-frame ones; the method was immunoSEQ multiplex PCR. The sample holds around 550,000 clones; around 96% are singletons and the top ten take over 0.1%. Sequenced material: naive CD8+ T cells sorted from blood. Source of these receptors: a woman aged 25-40 years in good health. Each CDR3 is given with its conserved first and last residue. The order of the fields is V gene, clone size, J gene, D gene, CDR3 DNA, CDR3 protein. The D gene is left open where the match is weak. Size tells how often a clone was seen (once, few, many) or the class of an expanded clone, and some rows leave it out.

V: TRBV28
size: -
J: TRBJ2-3
D: -
DNA: TGTGCCAGCAGCCAGGGACCTGGGTGGGATACGCAGTATTTT
CDR3: CASSQGPGWDTQYF

V: TRBV6-5
size: -
J: TRBJ1-2
D: TRBD1
DNA: TGTGCCAGCAGTAAGGGACAGGGGTTGGTTTATGGCTACACCTTC
CDR3: CASSKGQGLVYGYTF

V: TRBV7-9
size: -
J: TRBJ1-1
D: TRBD1
DNA: TGTGCCAGCAGCTTATGGGACAGGGTGAACACTGAAGCTTTCTTT
CDR3: CASSLWDRVNTEAFF

V: TRBV27
size: -
J: TRBJ2-1
D: -
DNA: TGTGCCAGCAGTCGCGAGCGCGAAGCAAACAATGAGCAGTTCTTC
CDR3: CASSREREANNEQFF

V: TRBV4-2
size: -
J: TRBJ2-1
D: -
DNA: TGTGCCAGCAGCCAAGATCGGGTGTCCTACAATGAGCAGTTCTTC
CDR3: CASSQDRVSYNEQFF

V: TRBV27
size: -
J: TRBJ2-7
D: -
DNA: TGTGCCAGCAGGGACTGGGTCTCCTACGAGCAGTACTTC
CDR3: CASRDWVSYEQYF

V: TRBV7-8
size: -
J: TRBJ2-7
D: TRBD2
DNA: TGTGCCAGCAGCTCGATTATACCGGGACTAGCTCCCTACGAGCAGTACTTC
CDR3: CASSSIIPGLAPYEQYF

V: TRBV28
size: -
J: TRBJ2-2
D: TRBD2
DNA: TGTGCCAGCAGCCGGTGGGGGACTAGCGGAAACACCGGGGAGCTGTTTTTT
CDR3: CASSRWGTSGNTGELFF

V: TRBV10-2
size: -
J: TRBJ1-1
D: -
DNA: TGCGCCAGCATGGGGGGGAGGGTTGAAGCTTTCTTT
CDR3: CASMGGRVEAFF

V: TRBV11-2
size: -
J: TRBJ2-7
D: -
DNA: TGTGCCAGCAGCTTAGGGCTCGGAGGGACCTACGAGCAGTACTTC
CDR3: CASSLGLGGTYEQYF

V: TRBV7-8
size: -
J: TRBJ1-3
D: TRBD1
DNA: TGTGCCAGCAGCCTTAGTCCCGGGACAGGGACCCCTGGAAACACCATATATTTT
CDR3: CASSLSPGTGTPGNTIYF

V: TRBV7-9
size: -
J: TRBJ1-1
D: -
DNA: TGTGCCAGCAGCTTAGGCTTCGGGGTTTCAATCACTGAAGCTTTCTTT
CDR3: CASSLGFGVSITEAFF

V: TRBV21-1
size: -
J: TRBJ1-3
D: -
DNA: TGTGCCAGCAGCAAAGTCGGGACAGGGGGCATGGGTACGGGGCTCTCTGGAAACACCATATATTTT
CDR3: CASSKVGTGGMGTGLSGNTIYF

V: TRBV25-1
size: -
J: TRBJ2-7
D: -
DNA: TGTGCCAGCAGTGAATGGTCCTCCTACGAGCAGTACTTC
CDR3: CASSEWSSYEQYF

V: TRBV6-6
size: -
J: TRBJ2-5
D: TRBD1
DNA: TGTGCCAGCAGTTACTCGAAACAGGGGCAAGAGACCCAGTACTTC
CDR3: CASSYSKQGQETQYF

V: TRBV13
size: -
J: TRBJ2-4
D: TRBD2
DNA: TGTGCCAGCAGCCAAACTAGCGGGAACATTCAGTACTTC
CDR3: CASSQTSGNIQYF

V: TRBV9
size: -
J: TRBJ2-2
D: -
DNA: TGTGCCAGCAGCCCACATGACATACCGAACACCGGGGAGCTGTTTTTT
CDR3: CASSPHDIPNTGELFF

V: TRBV15
size: -
J: TRBJ2-7
D: TRBD2
DNA: TGTGCCACCAGCCCCCGGGACTATGGACTCTACGAGCAGTACTTC
CDR3: CATSPRDYGLYEQYF

V: TRBV7-9
size: once
J: TRBJ1-1
D: -
DNA: TGTGCCAGCAGCTTAGACAGGGTAGCCATGAACACTGAAGCTTTCTTT
CDR3: CASSLDRVAMNTEAFF

V: TRBV30
size: -
J: TRBJ2-1
D: -
DNA: TGTGCCTGGAGTGGCGCCGTCAATGAGCAGTTCTTC
CDR3: CAWSGAVNEQFF

V: TRBV15
size: -
J: TRBJ2-7
D: TRBD2
DNA: TGTGCCACCAGCAGAGAGTCTGGCGGGAGGGAGGTTATAGGGTACGAGCAGTACTTC
CDR3: CATSRESGGREVIGYEQYF

V: TRBV5-8
size: -
J: TRBJ2-7
D: -
DNA: TGTGCCAGCAGCCCGAACCCCCCGGGGGCGAACTACGAGCAGTACTTC
CDR3: CASSPNPPGANYEQYF

V: TRBV6-7
size: once
J: TRBJ2-7
D: -
DNA: TGTGCCAGCAGCTTAGTGGATTCTCGCTCCTACGAGCAGTACTTC
CDR3: CASSLVDSRSYEQYF

V: TRBV7-2
size: -
J: TRBJ2-1
D: -
DNA: TGTGCCAGCAGCTTAGAACTAGAGCAGTTCTTC
CDR3: CASSLELEQFF

V: TRBV5-1
size: -
J: TRBJ1-5
D: TRBD1
DNA: TGCGCCAGCAGCTTAGGACAGGGCGCTCAGCCCCAGCATTTT
CDR3: CASSLGQGAQPQHF

V: TRBV5-6
size: -
J: TRBJ2-7
D: TRBD2
DNA: TGTGCCAGCAAACTGGGAACTAGCGTCGAGCAGTACTTC
CDR3: CASKLGTSVEQYF

V: TRBV28
size: -
J: TRBJ1-4
D: -
DNA: TGTGCCAGCAGCATACAGGGACGGGTTGGAAAACTGTTTTTT
CDR3: CASSIQGRVGKLFF

V: TRBV7-9
size: -
J: TRBJ2-7
D: -
DNA: TGTGCCAGCAGCTTTACGGAGTCCTACGAGCAGTACTTC
CDR3: CASSFTESYEQYF

V: TRBV2
size: -
J: TRBJ1-1
D: -
DNA: TGTGCCAGCAGCCCCGTCAGGGCAAACACTGAAGCTTTCTTT
CDR3: CASSPVRANTEAFF

V: TRBV28
size: -
J: TRBJ1-5
D: -
DNA: TGTGCCAGCAGTGAGGGATTTAGCAATCAGCCCCAGCATTTT
CDR3: CASSEGFSNQPQHF

V: TRBV30
size: -
J: TRBJ1-1
D: -
DNA: TGTGCCTGGAGTGTACGGCTGATTATGAACACTGAAGCTTTCTTT
CDR3: CAWSVRLIMNTEAFF

V: TRBV27
size: -
J: TRBJ2-7
D: TRBD2
DNA: TGTGCCAGCAGTCACGGGACTAGCGGGACGTACGAGCAGTACTTC
CDR3: CASSHGTSGTYEQYF

V: TRBV2
size: -
J: TRBJ2-1
D: TRBD2
DNA: TGTGCCAGCAAAGGGACTAGCGGATTATCCTACAATGAGCAGTTCTTC
CDR3: CASKGTSGLSYNEQFF

V: TRBV5-1
size: -
J: TRBJ2-7
D: -
DNA: TGCGCCAGCAGCTCGGGACTCAGCTACGAGCAGTACTTC
CDR3: CASSSGLSYEQYF

V: TRBV5-4
size: -
J: TRBJ2-1
D: -
DNA: TGTGCCAGCAGCTTCTCCGCTGAGCAGTTCTTC
CDR3: CASSFSAEQFF

V: TRBV7-6
size: -
J: TRBJ2-7
D: -
DNA: TGTGCCAGCAGCTTAGGGTCCGGGGGCTCCTACGAGCAGTACTTC
CDR3: CASSLGSGGSYEQYF

V: TRBV15
size: -
J: TRBJ1-2
D: -
DNA: TGTGCCACCAGCAGAGAACGGGGAGGGGATGGCTACACCTTC
CDR3: CATSRERGGDGYTF

V: TRBV15
size: -
J: TRBJ1-2
D: -
DNA: TGTGCCACCAGCAGAGATAAGAGGGTCGGCTACACCTTC
CDR3: CATSRDKRVGYTF

V: TRBV10-3
size: -
J: TRBJ2-2
D: TRBD2
DNA: TGTGCCATCAGTGAGTCGATTTTAGCGGGAGTCCTTGCAGCGAACACCGGGGAGCTGTTTTTT
CDR3: CAISESILAGVLAANTGELFF

V: TRBV21-1
size: once
J: TRBJ2-7
D: -
DNA: TGTGCCAGCTTCCCCAAATGCTCCTACGAGCAGTACTTC
CDR3: CASFPKCSYEQYF

V: TRBV20-1
size: few
J: TRBJ1-1
D: -
DNA: TGCAGTGCTAGAGGGCAGACTGAAGCTTTCTTT
CDR3: CSARGQTEAFF

V: TRBV6-6
size: -
J: TRBJ2-7
D: -
DNA: TGTGCCAGCAGTTACTCGACGGACAGTACCTACGAGCAGTACTTC
CDR3: CASSYSTDSTYEQYF

V: TRBV28
size: -
J: TRBJ2-7
D: TRBD2
DNA: TGTGCCAGCAGTTTCGCGGGGGGGTCCTACGAGCAGTACTTC
CDR3: CASSFAGGSYEQYF

V: TRBV5-1
size: -
J: TRBJ2-1
D: -
DNA: TGCGCCAGCAGCTTCAGTTTCTCCTACAATGAGCAGTTCTTC
CDR3: CASSFSFSYNEQFF

V: TRBV9
size: -
J: TRBJ1-1
D: -
DNA: TGTGCCAGCAGCGTTAGGGACCAGAACACTGAAGCTTTCTTT
CDR3: CASSVRDQNTEAFF

V: TRBV27
size: few
J: TRBJ2-7
D: -
DNA: TGTGCCAGCACTTGGCGGAGCGAGCCCTACGAGCAGTACTTC
CDR3: CASTWRSEPYEQYF

V: TRBV6-5
size: -
J: TRBJ2-7
D: TRBD2
DNA: TGTGCCACACAAATGACTAGCGGATACTCCTACGAGCAGTACTTC
CDR3: CATQMTSGYSYEQYF

V: TRBV7-8
size: -
J: TRBJ1-1
D: -
DNA: TGTGCCTCCACCTGGACAGCCCAGAACACTGAAGCTTTCTTT
CDR3: CASTWTAQNTEAFF

V: TRBV20-1
size: -
J: TRBJ1-1
D: -
DNA: TGCAGTGCTAACCGGGACCATGCTTTCTTT
CDR3: CSANRDHAFF

V: TRBV5-1
size: -
J: TRBJ1-3
D: TRBD1
DNA: TGCGCCAGCAGCGTAGACAGGGGCGTTGGAAACACCATATATTTT
CDR3: CASSVDRGVGNTIYF

V: TRBV7-9
size: -
J: TRBJ2-7
D: -
DNA: TGTGCCAGCAGCTTAGCCCAGGGCCCCACTTCCTACGAGCAGTACTTC
CDR3: CASSLAQGPTSYEQYF

V: TRBV4-1
size: few
J: TRBJ2-7
D: -
DNA: TGCGCCAGCAGCCAAGACTGGTCCTACGAGCAGTACTTC
CDR3: CASSQDWSYEQYF

V: TRBV15
size: once
J: TRBJ2-7
D: -
DNA: TGTGCCACCAGCACCGGACCCGAGCAGTACTTC
CDR3: CATSTGPEQYF

V: TRBV6-1
size: once
J: TRBJ2-7
D: -
DNA: TGTGCCAGCAGTGAAGCTATGGAGGTCTCCTACGAGCAGTACTTC
CDR3: CASSEAMEVSYEQYF

V: TRBV7-6
size: -
J: TRBJ2-5
D: -
DNA: TGTGCCAGCAGCCCCGGGGGCGGCGGACTGTACCAAGAGACCCAGTACTTC
CDR3: CASSPGGGGLYQETQYF

V: TRBV29-1
size: -
J: TRBJ2-1
D: TRBD2
DNA: TGCAGCGTTGACCGACTAGCGGGAGGCGTCGGCAATGAGCAGTTCTTC
CDR3: CSVDRLAGGVGNEQFF

V: TRBV15
size: -
J: TRBJ2-7
D: -
DNA: TGTGCCACCAGCTTTCGGTCCGCCGACTACGAGCAGTACTTC
CDR3: CATSFRSADYEQYF